These 5 T cell receptor beta chains share one sample of origin, sequenced in a study of vaccination effects on CD4 cells after COVID-19. For these TCRs, the target antigens are not known. Produced via immunoSEQ multiplex PCR; TCRdb's table is partial and in-frame only. The repertoire includes some 68,000 clones, roughly 80% of them detected once, and 3.5% to 4.5% sits in the top ten. Antigen-specific CD4+ T cell clonotypes were called by their expansion after viral peptide-pool culture in ViraFEST. Culture lasted approximately 10 days before CD4+ T cell isolation. Nucleocapsid antibody tests were negative, and the vaccine recipients had no prior SARS-CoV-2 infection. The sequences come from CD4+ T cells from PBMCs cultured with HCoV-OC43 spike peptides, collected before COVID-19 vaccination. The subset: HCoV-OC43 spike overlapping peptide pool stimulation. Every receptor here comes from a human donor who received a COVID-19 vaccine.

The chain recombines TRBV6-6 with TRBJ1-1; the D is unclear. This CDR3 is 13 amino acids long. V lost 6 bases, J lost 5 bases, and 13 bases lay in between. The germline gives CDR1 MNHNY, CDR2 SVGAGI (reference sequence). The CDR3: CASRPPWDTEAFF. CDR3 nucleotides: TGTGCCAGCAGGCCTCCTTGGGATACTGAAGCTTTCTTT.

This clone has only a few counts. V and J are TRBV2 and TRBJ1-3, with D possibly being TRBD1 (5 bases). V lost 8 bases and J 0 bases, leaving 14 bases between the germline ends. The germline gives CDR1 SNHLY, CDR2 FYNNEI. The CDR3 extends over 15 amino acids. CDR3: CASPVRGSSGNTIYF. CDR3 coding DNA: TGTGCCAGCCCCGTACGGGGGAGCTCTGGAAACACCATATATTTT. Full variable domain (missing parts from reference TRBV2 and TRBJ1-3): EPEVTQTPSHQVTQMGQEVILRCVPISNHLYFYWYRQILGQKVEFLVSFYNNEISEKSEIFDDQFSVERPDGSNFTLKIRSTKLEDSAMYFCASPVRGSSGNTIYFGEGSWLTVV.

This clone was detected a few times. The chain recombines TRBV2 with TRBJ2-7; 9 bases fit TRBD1. The CDR3 runs 14 residues. The germline V gene has CDR1 SNHLY and CDR2 FYNNEI. V gave up 5 bases and J gave up 2 bases; unmatched junction bases: 4. For the CDR3, the DNA is TGTGCCAGCAGTTTCGGGACAGGGACCTACGAGCAGTACGTC. This codes for CASSFGTGTYEQYV.

The chain links TRBV7-2 to TRBJ2-2; D perhaps matches TRBD2 (6 bases). Germline loops: CDR1 SGHTA, CDR2 FQGNSA. Trimming left V 4 bases short and J 6 bases short, with 12 bases between. CDR3 size: 14 residues. In DNA, the CDR3 is TGTGCCAGCAGCTATACGGGGGAGTCCGGGGAGCTGTTTTTT. Amino acids: CASSYTGESGELFF.

CDR3 amino acids: CASSRGSPPGELFF. The DNA of the CDR3 is TGTGCCAGCAGCCGCGGGTCTCCCCCGGGGGAGCTGTTTTTT. The chain links TRBV7-8 to TRBJ2-2, with a weak D call TRBD2 (5 bases). The V end lost 5 bases, the J end lost 8 bases, and 15 bases lay between the germline ends. Per germline, CDR1 SGHVS and CDR2 FQNEAQ. The CDR3 runs 14 residues.